Included here is one T cell receptor (beta chain) sequence, with context. Its antigen is as yet unknown. Germline and genes: mouse. This sample was included in a study of tissue T cells after allogeneic stem cell transplantation. Study-wide points: Limitations included a small, clinically heterogeneous cohort and limited sampling depth.

Profiling relied on immunoSEQ multiplex PCR, and the TCRdb table lists in-frame clones only, not all of them. The table lists about 48,000 clones, less than 75% of them singletons. The source of this sequence is a pool of C57BL/6 mice in good health. Material: sorted cells pooled from one or two spleens.

The CDR3 loop is CASSLGAEQFF. The covered CDR3 bases are TGTGCAAGCAGCCTGGGGGCTGAGCAGTTC. V is TRBV16 and J is TRBJ2-1; tentative D call: TRBD2 (6 bases). From the germline J gene comes the end of the CDR3, since the read stops 1 residue before it. There are 11 residues in the CDR3. Germline V CDR1 and CDR2: SGHSA, FRNQAP. V was trimmed by 5 bases and J by 7 bases, leaving 6 bases between them. Full variable domain (outside the CDR3, taken from reference TRBV16 and TRBJ2-1): NAGVIQTPRHKVTGKGQEATLWCEPISGHSAVFWYRQTIVQGLEFLTYFRNQAPIDDSGMPKERFSAQMPNQSHSTLKIQSTQPQDSAVYLCASSLGAEQFFGPGTRLTVL.